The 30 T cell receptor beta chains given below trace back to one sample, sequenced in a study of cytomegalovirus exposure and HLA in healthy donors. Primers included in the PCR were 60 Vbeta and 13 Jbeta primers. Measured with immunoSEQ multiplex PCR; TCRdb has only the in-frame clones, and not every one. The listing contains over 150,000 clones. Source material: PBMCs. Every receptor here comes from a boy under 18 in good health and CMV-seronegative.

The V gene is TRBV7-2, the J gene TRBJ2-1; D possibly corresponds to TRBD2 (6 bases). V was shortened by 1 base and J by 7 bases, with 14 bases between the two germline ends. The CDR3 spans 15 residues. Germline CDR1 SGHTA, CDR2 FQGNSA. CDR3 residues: CASSLGLGTANEQFF. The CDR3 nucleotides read TGTGCCAGCAGCTTAGGACTAGGCACAGCGAATGAGCAGTTCTTC.

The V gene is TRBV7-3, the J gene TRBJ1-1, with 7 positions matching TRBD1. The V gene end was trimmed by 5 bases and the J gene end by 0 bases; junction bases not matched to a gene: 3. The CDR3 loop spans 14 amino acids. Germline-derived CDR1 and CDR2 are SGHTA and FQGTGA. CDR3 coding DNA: TGTGCCAGCAGCCCGGGACAGTTGAACACTGAAGCTTTCTTT. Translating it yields CASSPGQLNTEAFF.

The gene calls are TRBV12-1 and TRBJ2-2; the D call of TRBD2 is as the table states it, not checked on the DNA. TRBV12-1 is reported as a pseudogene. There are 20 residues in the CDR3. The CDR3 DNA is TGTGCCAGCAGCTTTATGGGACTAACGTCTTCTTATGCGTCCACCGGGGAGCTGTTTTTT. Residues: CASSFMGLTSSYASTGELFF.

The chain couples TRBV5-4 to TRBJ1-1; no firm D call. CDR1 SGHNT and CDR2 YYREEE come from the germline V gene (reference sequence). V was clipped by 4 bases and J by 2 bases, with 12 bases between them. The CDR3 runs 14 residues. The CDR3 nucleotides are TGTGCCAGCAGCCCCGTCGGAGCAAACACTGAAGCTTTCTTT. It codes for CASSPVGANTEAFF.

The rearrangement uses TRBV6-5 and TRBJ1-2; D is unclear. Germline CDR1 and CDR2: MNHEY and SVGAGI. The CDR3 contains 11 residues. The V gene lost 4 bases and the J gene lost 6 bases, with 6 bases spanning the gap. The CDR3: CASSSGDGYTF. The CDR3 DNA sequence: TGTGCCAGCAGTTCCGGGGATGGCTACACCTTC.

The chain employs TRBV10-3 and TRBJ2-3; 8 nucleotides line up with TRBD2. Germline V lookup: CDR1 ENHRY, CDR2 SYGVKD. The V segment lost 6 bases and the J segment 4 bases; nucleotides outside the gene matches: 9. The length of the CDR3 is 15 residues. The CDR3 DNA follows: TGTGCCATCAGCTTTAGCGGGGTAGGCTCAGATACGCAGTATTTT. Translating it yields CAISFSGVGSDTQYF.

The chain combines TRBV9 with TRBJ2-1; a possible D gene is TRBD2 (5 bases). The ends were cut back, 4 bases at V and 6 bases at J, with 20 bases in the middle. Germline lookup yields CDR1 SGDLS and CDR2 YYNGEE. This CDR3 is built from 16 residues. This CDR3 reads CASSPRLRPESNEQFF. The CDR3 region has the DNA TGTGCCAGCAGCCCTCGACTAAGGCCCGAGTCCAATGAGCAGTTCTTC.

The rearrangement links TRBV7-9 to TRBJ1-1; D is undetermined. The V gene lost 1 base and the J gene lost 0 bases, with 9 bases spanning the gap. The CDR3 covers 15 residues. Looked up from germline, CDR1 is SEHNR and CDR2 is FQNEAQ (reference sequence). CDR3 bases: TGTGCCAGCAGCTTAGGCGGTTTACTGAACACTGAAGCTTTCTTT. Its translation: CASSLGGLLNTEAFF. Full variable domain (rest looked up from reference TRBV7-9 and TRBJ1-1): DTGVSQNPRHKITKRGQNVTFRCDPISEHNRLYWYRQTLGQGPEFLTYFQNEAQLEKSRLLSDRFSAERPKGSFSTLEIQRTEQGDSAMYLCASSLGGLLNTEAFFGQGTRLTVV.

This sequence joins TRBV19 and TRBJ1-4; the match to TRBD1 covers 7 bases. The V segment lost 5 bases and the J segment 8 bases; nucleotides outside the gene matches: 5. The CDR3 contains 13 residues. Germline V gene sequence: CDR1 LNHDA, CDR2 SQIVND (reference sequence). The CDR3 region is CASSLQGSEKLFF. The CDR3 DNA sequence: TGTGCCAGTAGTTTACAGGGGAGCGAAAAACTGTTTTTT.

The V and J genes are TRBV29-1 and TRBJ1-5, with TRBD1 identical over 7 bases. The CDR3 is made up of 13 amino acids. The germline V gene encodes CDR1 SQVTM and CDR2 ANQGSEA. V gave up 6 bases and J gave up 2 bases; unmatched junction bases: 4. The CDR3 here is CSVRDSGNQPQHF. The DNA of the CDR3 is TGCAGCGTCCGGGACAGCGGCAATCAGCCCCAGCATTTT.

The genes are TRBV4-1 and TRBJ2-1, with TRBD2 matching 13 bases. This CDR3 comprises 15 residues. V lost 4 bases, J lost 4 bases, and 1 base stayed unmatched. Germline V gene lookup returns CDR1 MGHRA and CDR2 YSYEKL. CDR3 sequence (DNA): TGCGCCAGCAGCCCACTAGCGGGGGGGTACAATGAGCAGTTCTTC. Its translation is CASSPLAGGYNEQFF.

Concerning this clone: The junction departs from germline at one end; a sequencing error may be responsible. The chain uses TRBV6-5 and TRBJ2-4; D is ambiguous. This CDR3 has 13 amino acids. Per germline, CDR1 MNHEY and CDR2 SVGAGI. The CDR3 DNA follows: TGTGCCAGCAGGCAGGCAGCCAGAAACATTCAGTACTTC. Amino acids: CASRQAARNIQYF.

For the CDR3, the DNA is TGTGCCAGCAGCTTATCCGGGACAGTGGTCGGGAATGAGCAGTTCTTC. It encodes CASSLSGTVVGNEQFF. The chain uses TRBV11-3 and TRBJ2-1; 7 bases map to TRBD1. Germline V CDR1 and CDR2: SGHNT, YENEEA. V lost 2 bases, J lost 7 bases, and 11 bases stayed unmatched. This CDR3 has 16 amino acids. The variable domain in full, with the rest retrieved from reference TRBV11-3 and TRBJ2-1, is EAGVVQSPRYKIIEKKQPVAFWCNPISGHNTLYWYLQNLGQGPELLIRYENEEAVDDSQLPKDRFSAERLKGVDSTLKIQPAELGDSAVYLCASSLSGTVVGNEQFFGPGTRLTVL.

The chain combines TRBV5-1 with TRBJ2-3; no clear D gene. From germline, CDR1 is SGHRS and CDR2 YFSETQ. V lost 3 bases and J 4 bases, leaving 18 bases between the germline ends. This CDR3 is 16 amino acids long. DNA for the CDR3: TGCGCCAGCAGCTCCCGCGAGGTTGTCAGTTCAGATACGCAGTATTTT. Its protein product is CASSSREVVSSDTQYF.

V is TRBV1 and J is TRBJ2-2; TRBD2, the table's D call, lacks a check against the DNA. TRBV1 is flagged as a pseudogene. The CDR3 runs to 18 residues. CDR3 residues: CTSSQPVGARDDTGELFF. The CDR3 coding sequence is TGCACCAGCAGCCAGCCCGTGGGCGCGCGGGACGACACCGGGGAGCTGTTTTTT.

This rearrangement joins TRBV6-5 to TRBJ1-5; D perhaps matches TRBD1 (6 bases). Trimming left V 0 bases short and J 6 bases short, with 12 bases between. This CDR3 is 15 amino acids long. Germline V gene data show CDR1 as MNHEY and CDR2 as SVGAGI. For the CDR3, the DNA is TGTGCCAGCAGTTACTCGACGGGAGGGGGTCAGCCCCAGCATTTT. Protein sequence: CASSYSTGGGQPQHF.

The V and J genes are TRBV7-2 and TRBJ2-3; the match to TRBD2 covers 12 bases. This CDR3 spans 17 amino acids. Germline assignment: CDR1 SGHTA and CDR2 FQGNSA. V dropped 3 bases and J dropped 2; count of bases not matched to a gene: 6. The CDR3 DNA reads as TGTGCCAGCAGCTTCCAACTAGCGGGGGGTTCCACAGATACGCAGTATTTT. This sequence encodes CASSFQLAGGSTDTQYF. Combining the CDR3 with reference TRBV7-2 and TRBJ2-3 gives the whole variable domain GAGVSQSPSNKVTEKGKDVELRCDPISGHTALYWYRQSLGQGLEFLIYFQGNSAPDKSGLPSDRFSAERTGGSVSTLTIQRTQQEDSAVYLCASSFQLAGGSTDTQYFGPGTRLTVL.

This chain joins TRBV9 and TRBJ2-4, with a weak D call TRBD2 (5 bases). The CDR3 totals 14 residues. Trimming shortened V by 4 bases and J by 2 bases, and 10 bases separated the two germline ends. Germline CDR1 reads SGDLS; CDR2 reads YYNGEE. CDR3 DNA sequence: TGTGCCAGCAGCAACCCCGGGACCAAAAACATTCAGTACTTC. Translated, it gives CASSNPGTKNIQYF.

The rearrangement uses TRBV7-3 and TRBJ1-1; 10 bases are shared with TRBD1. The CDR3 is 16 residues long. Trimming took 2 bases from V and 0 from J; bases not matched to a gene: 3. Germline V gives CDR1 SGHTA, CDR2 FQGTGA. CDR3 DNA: TGTGCCAGCAGCTTAGGGACAGGGGCAATGAACACTGAAGCTTTCTTT. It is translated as CASSLGTGAMNTEAFF. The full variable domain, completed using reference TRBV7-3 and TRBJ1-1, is GAGVSQTPSNKVTEKGKYVELRCDPISGHTALYWYRQSLGQGPEFLIYFQGTGAADDSGLPNDRFFAVRPEGSVSTLKIQRTERGDSAVYLCASSLGTGAMNTEAFFGQGTRLTVV.

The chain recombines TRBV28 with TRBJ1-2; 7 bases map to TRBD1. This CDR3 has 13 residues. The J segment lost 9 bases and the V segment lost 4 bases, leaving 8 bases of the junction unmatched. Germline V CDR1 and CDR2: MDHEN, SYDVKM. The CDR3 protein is CASSSPTGERYTF. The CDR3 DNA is TGTGCCAGCAGTTCCCCCACAGGGGAGCGCTACACCTTC.

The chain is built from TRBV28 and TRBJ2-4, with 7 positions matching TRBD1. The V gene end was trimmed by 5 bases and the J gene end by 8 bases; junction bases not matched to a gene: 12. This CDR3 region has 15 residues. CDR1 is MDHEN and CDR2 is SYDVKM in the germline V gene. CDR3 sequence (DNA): TGTGCCAGCAGTCTAACAGGGGCCCGGTCGGACATTCAGTACTTC. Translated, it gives CASSLTGARSDIQYF.

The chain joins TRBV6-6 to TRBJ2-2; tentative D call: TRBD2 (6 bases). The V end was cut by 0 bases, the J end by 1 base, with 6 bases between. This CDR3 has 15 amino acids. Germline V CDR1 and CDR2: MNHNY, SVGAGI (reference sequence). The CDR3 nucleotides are TGTGCCAGCAGTTACTCGCGGGGGAACACCGGGGAGCTGTTTTTT. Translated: CASSYSRGNTGELFF.

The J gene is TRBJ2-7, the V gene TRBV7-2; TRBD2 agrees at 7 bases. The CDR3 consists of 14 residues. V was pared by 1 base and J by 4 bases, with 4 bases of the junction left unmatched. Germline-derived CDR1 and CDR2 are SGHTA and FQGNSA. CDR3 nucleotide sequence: TGTGCCAGCAGCTTAGACCTAGCGGTTTACGAGCAGTACTTC. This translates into CASSLDLAVYEQYF.

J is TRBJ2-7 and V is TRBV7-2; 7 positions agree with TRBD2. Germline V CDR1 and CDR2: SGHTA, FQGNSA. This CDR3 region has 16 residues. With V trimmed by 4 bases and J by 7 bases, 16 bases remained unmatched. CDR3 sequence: CASSSLGAGDHLEQYF. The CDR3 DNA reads TGTGCCAGCAGCTCCCTCGGGGCGGGGGACCACCTAGAGCAGTACTTC.

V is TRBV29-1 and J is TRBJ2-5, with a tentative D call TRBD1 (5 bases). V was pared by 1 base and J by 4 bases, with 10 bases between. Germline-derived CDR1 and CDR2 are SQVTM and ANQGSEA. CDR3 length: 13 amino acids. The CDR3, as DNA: TGCAGCGTTGAAGTAAGGCAGGGAGAGACCCAGTACTTC. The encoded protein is CSVEVRQGETQYF. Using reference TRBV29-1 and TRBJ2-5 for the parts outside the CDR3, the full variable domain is SAVISQKPSRDICQRGTSLTIQCQVDSQVTMMFWYRQQPGQSLTLIATANQGSEATYESGFVIDKFPISRPNLTFSTLTVSNMSPEDSSIYLCSVEVRQGETQYFGPGTRLLVL.

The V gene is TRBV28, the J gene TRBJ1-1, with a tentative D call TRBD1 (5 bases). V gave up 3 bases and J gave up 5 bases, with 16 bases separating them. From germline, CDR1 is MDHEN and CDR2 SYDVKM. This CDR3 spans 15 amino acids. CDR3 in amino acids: CASSFAGAGLTEAFF. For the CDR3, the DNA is TGTGCCAGCAGTTTCGCCGGGGCGGGGTTGACTGAAGCTTTCTTT.

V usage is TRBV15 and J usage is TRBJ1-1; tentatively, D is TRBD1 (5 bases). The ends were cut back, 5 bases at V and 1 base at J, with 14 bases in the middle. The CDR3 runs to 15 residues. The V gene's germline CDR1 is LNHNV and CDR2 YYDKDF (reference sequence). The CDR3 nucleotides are TGTGCCACCAGCTCCCCGAATCAGGGGAACACTGAAGCTTTCTTT. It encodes CATSSPNQGNTEAFF.

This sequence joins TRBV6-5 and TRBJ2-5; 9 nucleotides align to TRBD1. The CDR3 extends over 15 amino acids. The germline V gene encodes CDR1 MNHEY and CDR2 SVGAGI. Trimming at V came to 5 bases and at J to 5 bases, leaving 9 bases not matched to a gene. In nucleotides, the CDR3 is TGTGCCAGCAGTCCTACAGGGGGCGCGTGGGAGACCCAGTACTTC. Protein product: CASSPTGGAWETQYF.

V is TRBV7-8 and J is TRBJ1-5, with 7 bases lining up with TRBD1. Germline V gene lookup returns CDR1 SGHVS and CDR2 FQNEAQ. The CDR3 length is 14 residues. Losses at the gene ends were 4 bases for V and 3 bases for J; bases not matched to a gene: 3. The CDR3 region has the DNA TGTGCCAGCAGCTCGGACAGGAACAATCAGCCCCAGCATTTT. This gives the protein CASSSDRNNQPQHF.

The CDR3 protein is CASSQRTGNTEAFF. The CDR3 bases are TGCGCCAGCAGCCAACGGACAGGAAACACTGAAGCTTTCTTT. The chain has TRBV4-3 and TRBJ1-1; 7 bases agree with TRBD1. Losses at the gene ends were 2 bases for V and 2 bases for J; bases not matched to a gene: 2. CDR1 is LGHNA and CDR2 is YSLEER in the germline V gene. This CDR3 has 14 amino acids.